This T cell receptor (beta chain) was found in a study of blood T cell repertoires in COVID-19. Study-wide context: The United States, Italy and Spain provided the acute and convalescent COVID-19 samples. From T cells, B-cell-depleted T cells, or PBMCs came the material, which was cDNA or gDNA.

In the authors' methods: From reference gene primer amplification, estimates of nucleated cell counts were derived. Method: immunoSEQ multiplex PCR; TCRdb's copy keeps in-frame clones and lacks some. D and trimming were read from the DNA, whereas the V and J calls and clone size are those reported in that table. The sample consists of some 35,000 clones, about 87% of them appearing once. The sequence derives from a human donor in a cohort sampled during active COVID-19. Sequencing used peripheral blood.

For the CDR3, the DNA is TGTGCCAGCCGCAACCTAGCGGGAAGCTCCTACAATGAGCAGTTCTTC. Translating it yields CASRNLAGSSYNEQFF. V usage is TRBV19 and J usage is TRBJ2-1; 9 bases are shared with TRBD2. Germline CDR1 LNHDA, CDR2 SQIVND (reference sequence). The V and J ends lost 9 bases and 0 bases, in that order; junction bases with no gene match: 9. The CDR3 extends over 16 amino acids.